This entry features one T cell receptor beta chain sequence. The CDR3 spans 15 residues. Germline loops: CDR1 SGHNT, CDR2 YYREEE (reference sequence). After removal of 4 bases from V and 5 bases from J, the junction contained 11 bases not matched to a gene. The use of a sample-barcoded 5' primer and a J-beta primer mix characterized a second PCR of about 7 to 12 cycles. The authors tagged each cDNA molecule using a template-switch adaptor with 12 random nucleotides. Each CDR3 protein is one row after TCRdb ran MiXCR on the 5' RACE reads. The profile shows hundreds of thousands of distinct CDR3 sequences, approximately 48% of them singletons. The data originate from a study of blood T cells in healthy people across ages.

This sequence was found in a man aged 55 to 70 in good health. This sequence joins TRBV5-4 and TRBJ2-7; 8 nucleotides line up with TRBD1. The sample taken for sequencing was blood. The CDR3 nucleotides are TGTGCCAGCAGCGGCACCGGGACAGGAGATAACGAGCAGTACTTC. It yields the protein CASSGTGTGDNEQYF. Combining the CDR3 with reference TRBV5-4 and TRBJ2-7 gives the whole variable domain ETGVTQSPTHLIKTRGQQVTLRCSSQSGHNTVSWYQQALGQGPQFIFQYYREEENGRGNFPPRFSGLQFPNYSSELNVNALELDDSALYLCASSGTGTGDNEQYFGPGTRLTVT.